A single sample is the source of the 22 T cell receptor beta chains below, sequenced in a study of blood T cells in healthy people across ages. A second PCR, run for about 6 to 11 cycles, used a sample-barcoded 5' primer plus a J-beta primer mix. TCRdb called the 5' RACE reads again in MiXCR, with one record for every CDR3 protein. The repertoire has about 540,000 distinct CDR3 sequences, about 24% of them found once; the top ten carry around 10%. The sample was also linked to a second study, of T cells of mothers and their children.

Sequences were obtained from blood. These receptors all come from a boy younger than 18 in good health.

This chain links TRBV3-1 with TRBJ2-5; unclear D gene. The CDR3 extends over 15 amino acids. Trimming took 0 bases from V and 5 from J, leaving 13 bases between them. Germline loops: CDR1 LGHDT, CDR2 YNNKEL (reference sequence). CDR3 amino acids: CASSQDFRVWETQYF. Written as DNA, the CDR3 is TGTGCCAGCAGCCAAGATTTCCGGGTGTGGGAGACCCAGTACTTC.

This clonotype has just one count. The V gene is TRBV6-2 or TRBV6-3, the J gene TRBJ1-2, with D uncertain. Germline assignment: CDR1 MNHEY and CDR2 SVGEGT. The CDR3 runs to 13 residues. V was pared by 10 bases and J by 0 bases, with 12 bases between. Written as DNA, the CDR3 is TGTGCCATCTCCGGAGACACTAACTATGGCTACACCTTC. Encoded protein: CAISGDTNYGYTF.

The V gene is TRBV7-9, the J gene TRBJ2-7, with 9 bases identical to TRBD1. Per the germline V gene, CDR1 is SEHNR and CDR2 is FQNEAQ (reference sequence). V dropped 5 bases and J dropped 5; count of bases not matched to a gene: 4. The CDR3 length is 13 residues. The CDR3 bases are TGTGCCAGCAGCGCCGACAGGGGGGACGAGCAGTACTTC. Its protein product is CASSADRGDEQYF.

This clonotype turned up a few times. The V and J genes are TRBV6-2 or TRBV6-3 and TRBJ2-1; 7 bases agree with TRBD1. Losses at the gene ends were 2 bases for V and 0 bases for J; bases not matched to a gene: 10. Germline CDR1 reads MNHEY; CDR2 reads SVGEGT. The CDR3 contains 18 residues. The CDR3 DNA sequence: TGTGCCAGCAGTTACGTGACAGGGAAGATGGGCTCCTACAATGAGCAGTTCTTC. Its translation: CASSYVTGKMGSYNEQFF.

The chain carries TRBV6-5 and TRBJ1-1; D may be TRBD1 (5 bases). The CDR3 contains 15 residues. Germline V gives CDR1 MNHEY, CDR2 SVGAGI. Trimming removed 0 bases from V and 0 bases from J, with 8 bases in between. For the CDR3, the DNA is TGTGCCAGCAGTTACTCGACAGCGATGAACACTGAAGCTTTCTTT. It encodes CASSYSTAMNTEAFF.

The chain uses TRBV7-6 and TRBJ2-5, with 8 bases identical to TRBD1. Matching the DNA end better, TRBJ2-1 makes the J call doubtful. The CDR3 loop spans 14 amino acids. Germline CDR1 reads SGHVS; CDR2 reads FNYEAQ. CDR3 nucleotides: TGTGCCAGCAGCTTACGGGACAGGTCACCTGAGCAGTTCTTC. Its protein product is CASSLRDRSPEQFF.

This clonotype occurred a few times. This sequence joins TRBV11-2 and TRBJ1-4, with 8 nucleotides matching TRBD1. CDR1 and CDR2 (germline): SGHAT, FQNNGV. With V trimmed by 2 bases and J by 6 bases, 8 bases remained unmatched. The CDR3 is 16 amino acids. The CDR3 region is CASSLWQGARDEKLFF. The CDR3, as DNA: TGTGCCAGCAGCTTATGGCAGGGGGCGCGGGATGAAAAACTGTTTTTT.

This clonotype has more than one count but fewer than ten. This chain connects TRBV7-2 to TRBJ1-2; 7 nucleotides agree with TRBD1. This CDR3 comprises 13 residues. V was pared by 5 bases and J by 8 bases, with 8 bases of the junction left unmatched. Germline CDR1 is SGHTA and CDR2 is FQGNSA. The CDR3 bases are TGTGCCAGCAGCCCCGGGACAGTGCAAGGCTACACCTTC. Residues: CASSPGTVQGYTF.

V is TRBV28 and J is TRBJ1-2, with 8 bases aligning to TRBD1. CDR3 length: 19 amino acids. Per germline, CDR1 MDHEN and CDR2 SYDVKM. V trimming: 1 base; J trimming: 5 bases; junction bases outside the gene matches: 18. The CDR3 region has the DNA TGTGCCAGCAGTTTATTATCCGCAAGGGGGGACAGGATATTATATGGCTACACCTTC. It yields the protein CASSLLSARGDRILYGYTF.

The rearrangement joins TRBV29-1 to TRBJ2-7; no clear D. CDR1 is SQVTM and CDR2 is ANQGSEA in the germline V gene. This CDR3 is 12 amino acids long. Trimming took off 6 bases at V and 1 base at J, with 10 bases between the two ends. Here the CDR3 reads CSVGELSYEQYF. DNA of the CDR3: TGCAGCGTAGGAGAGCTGTCCTACGAGCAGTACTTC.

This clonotype turned up a few times. CDR3 residues: CASSLTSGVSSVGELFF. CDR3 nucleotides: TGTGCCAGCAGCTTAACTAGCGGGGTCTCATCGGTGGGGGAGCTGTTTTTT. The chain is built from TRBV7-2 and TRBJ2-2, with TRBD2 matching 10 bases. The junction had 11 bases not matched to a gene; V was cut back by 2 bases and J by 8 bases. The germline CDR1 and CDR2 sequences are SGHTA and FQGNSA. This CDR3 region has 17 residues.

This chain links TRBV20-1 with TRBJ2-7; no definite D call. Germline CDR1 is DFQATT and CDR2 is SNEGSKA (reference sequence). With 0 bases removed from V and 2 bases from J, the gap between germline ends came to 17 bases. This CDR3 is 16 amino acids long. The CDR3 region is CSARDRTAPTPYEQYF. The CDR3 nucleotides are TGCAGTGCTAGAGATCGTACAGCCCCCACCCCCTACGAGCAGTACTTC.

In this sample, this clonotype turned up a few times. In this CDR3 the conserved last residue, phenylalanine or tryptophan, is missing, so a read error is likely. The DNA is left out, because the CDR3 cannot be placed on it with certainty; the CDR3 is given as TCRdb lists it. The chain carries TRBV4-1 and TRBJ2-7; the table gives TRBD1 as D, unverified against the DNA. Germline V gene data show CDR1 as MGHRA and CDR2 as YSYEKL. The CDR3 totals 11 residues, both ends included. This chain's CDR3 is CASSQERGRNL.

The chain combines TRBV6-5 with TRBJ1-2; D not resolved. V shed 2 bases and J shed 7 bases, with 11 bases lying between them. Germline lookup yields CDR1 MNHEY and CDR2 SVGAGI. The CDR3 totals 13 residues. Written as DNA, the CDR3 is TGTGCCAGCAGTTACGATGAACTTGGTGGCTACACCTTC. Amino acids: CASSYDELGGYTF.

The chain is built from TRBV12-3 or TRBV12-4 and TRBJ2-5; maybe TRBD2 (6 bases). Matching the DNA end better, TRBJ2-1 makes the J call doubtful. The CDR3 loop spans 14 amino acids. The CDR3 coding sequence is TGTGCCAGCAGTCCACCGACTAGGCAGGTTGAGCAGTTCTTC. It encodes CASSPPTRQVEQFF.

The chain combines TRBV27 with TRBJ2-5; weak D call: TRBD2 (7 bases). The CDR3 covers 14 residues. V was shortened by 4 bases and J by 7 bases, with 16 bases between the two germline ends. Germline CDR1 is MNHEY and CDR2 is SMNVEV (reference sequence). CDR3 sequence reads: CASSSSGPRGTQYF. The CDR3 nucleotides read TGTGCCAGCAGTTCTAGCGGCCCCAGGGGGACCCAGTACTTC.

The chain links TRBV7-8 to TRBJ2-3; tentative D call: TRBD1 (7 bases). This CDR3 is built from 15 residues. Germline CDR1 SGHVS, CDR2 FQNEAQ. V gave up 5 bases and J gave up 2 bases, with 14 bases separating them. Written as DNA, the CDR3 is TGTGCCAGCAGCCCACGACAGGGACTCACAGATACGCAGTATTTT. Its protein product is CASSPRQGLTDTQYF.

This clonotype has only a few counts. The rearrangement links TRBV9 to TRBJ1-1; no clear D gene. This CDR3 is 13 amino acids long. V was shortened by 0 bases and J by 8 bases, with 11 bases between the two germline ends. Germline CDR1 reads SGDLS; CDR2 reads YYNGEE. The CDR3, as DNA: TGTGCCAGCAGCGTAGGTATCTCGGAAGAAGCTTTCTTT. Translation gives CASSVGISEEAFF.

V and J are TRBV4-3 and TRBJ1-4; D is unresolved. This CDR3 spans 17 amino acids. Trimming took off 0 bases at V and 8 bases at J, with 19 bases between the two ends. From germline, CDR1 is LGHNA and CDR2 YSLEER. In nucleotides, the CDR3 is TGCGCCAGCAGCCAAGAGCCTACCGCGGTCTTGAGCGAAAAACTGTTTTTT. Translation: CASSQEPTAVLSEKLFF.

The rearrangement joins TRBV7-2 to TRBJ1-2, with a weak D call TRBD1 (6 bases). V dropped 5 bases and J dropped 4 bases, with 29 bases sitting between them. CDR1 and CDR2 from the germline V gene are SGHTA and FQGNSA. There are 19 residues in the CDR3. For the CDR3, the DNA is TGTGCCAGCAGCGCCGACTCCTTTCTCCGACAGGCAAGGGGCTATGGCTACACCTTC. Translation: CASSADSFLRQARGYGYTF.

V usage is TRBV14 and J usage is TRBJ1-1, with D possibly TRBD1 on 5 matching bases. V was shortened by 3 bases and J by 2 bases, with 13 bases between the two germline ends. The CDR3 covers 15 residues. Germline V gene lookup returns CDR1 SGHDN and CDR2 FVKESK. The CDR3: CASSHAGGGNTEAFF. The CDR3 DNA reads TGTGCCAGCAGCCACGCCGGGGGGGGAAACACTGAAGCTTTCTTT.

The rearrangement joins TRBV28 to TRBJ2-7; a possible D gene is TRBD1 (5 bases). The CDR3 has 15 amino acids. Germline loops: CDR1 MDHEN, CDR2 SYDVKM. V was cut by 4 bases and J by 4 bases, with 17 bases left in between. For the CDR3, the DNA is TGTGCCAGCAGTTCATTGCAGGGTTCTCTATACGAGCAGTACTTC. Its protein product is CASSSLQGSLYEQYF.